This T cell receptor (beta chain) was sequenced for a study of PD-1 blockade in classical Hodgkin lymphoma. Sequenced by immunoSEQ multiplex PCR; TCRdb stores in-frame clones only, minus some. Here the sample spans 55,000 to 75,000 clones, about two thirds being singletons. Study findings and constraints: Whatever underlies the repertoire differences (possibly disease activity or prior therapy) remains undefined. Complete responders' diversity at baseline resembled that of newly diagnosed patients. Newly diagnosed patients reportedly trailed healthy donors in baseline TCR diversity.

The CDR3 is 13 residues long. Germline V CDR1 and CDR2: LNHDA, SQIVND (reference sequence). Trimming left V 5 bases short and J 5 bases short, with 7 bases between. After autologous stem cell transplantation all patients relapsed, and prior brentuximab vedotin exposure differed between cohorts. In regard to this clone: Antigen: not known.

The source is a human donor with classical Hodgkin lymphoma. The genes are TRBV19 and TRBJ1-6, with D unresolved. Source: peripheral blood mononuclear cells (PBMCs), taken before the second cycle of nivolumab. For the CDR3, the DNA is TGTGCCAGTAGTCTGATGGATAATTCACCCCTCCACTTT. Amino acid sequence: CASSLMDNSPLHF.